This entry lists 25 T cell receptor beta chains sequenced from one sample in a study of cytomegalovirus exposure and HLA in healthy donors. The PCR employed 60 Vbeta primers together with 13 Jbeta primers. Sequencing used immunoSEQ multiplex PCR; TCRdb keeps in-frame clones, though not all of them. Of 100,000 or so clones in the sample, more than 60% were seen once. Sequences were obtained from PBMCs. The receptors shown here come from a woman in her thirties or forties in good health and CMV-seropositive.

The chain employs TRBV6-1 and TRBJ1-5; D possibly corresponds to TRBD1 (5 bases). The CDR3 covers 14 residues. Trimming cost V 5 bases and J 6 bases, with 14 bases left between them. Germline-derived CDR1 and CDR2 are MNHNS and SASEGT. The CDR3 here is CASSMAGRTQPQHF. CDR3 DNA sequence: TGTGCCAGCAGTATGGCAGGGAGGACTCAGCCCCAGCATTTT.

This chain joins TRBV11-2 and TRBJ2-2, with D maybe TRBD1 (6 bases). V lost 5 bases, J lost 0 bases, and 13 bases lay in between. The CDR3 consists of 16 residues. Per germline, CDR1 SGHAT and CDR2 FQNNGV. The CDR3 DNA follows: TGTGCCAGCAGCACCGGACAGTCAACGAACACCGGGGAGCTGTTTTTT. This gives the protein CASSTGQSTNTGELFF. Using reference TRBV11-2 and TRBJ2-2 for the parts outside the CDR3, the full variable domain is EAGVAQSPRYKIIEKRQSVAFWCNPISGHATLYWYQQILGQGPKLLIQFQNNGVVDDSQLPKDRFSAERLKGVDSTLKIQPAKLEDSAVYLCASSTGQSTNTGELFFGEGSRLTVL.

In its sample, this clone was seen a few times. This chain uses TRBV5-1 with TRBJ2-7, with 9 nucleotides matching TRBD1. CDR3 size: 17 residues. Per the germline V gene, CDR1 is SGHRS and CDR2 is YFSETQ. The junction had 14 bases not matched to a gene; V was cut back by 4 bases and J by 3 bases. CDR3 amino acids: CASSLKKTGGPVYEQYF. The CDR3 DNA reads as TGCGCCAGCAGCCTTAAGAAAACAGGGGGCCCAGTCTACGAGCAGTACTTC. The full variable domain, completed using reference TRBV5-1 and TRBJ2-7, is KAGVTQTPRYLIKTRGQQVTLSCSPISGHRSVSWYQQTPGQGLQFLFEYFSETQRNKGNFPGRFSGRQFSNSRSEMNVSTLELGDSALYLCASSLKKTGGPVYEQYFGPGTRLTVT.

The rearrangement uses TRBV18 and TRBJ1-1, with a tentative D call TRBD1 (5 bases). Deletions cut 1 base from V and 4 bases from J, with 10 bases between. The CDR3 length is 14 residues. CDR1 is KGHSH, CDR2 LQKENI, per germline. CDR3 sequence reads: CASSPLQGSTEAFF. The CDR3, as DNA: TGTGCCAGCTCACCACTCCAGGGCTCCACTGAAGCTTTCTTT. The full variable domain, completed using reference TRBV18 and TRBJ1-1, is NAGVMQNPRHLVRRRGQEARLRCSPMKGHSHVYWYRQLPEEGLKFMVYLQKENIIDESGMPKERFSAEFPKEGPSILRIQQVVRGDSAAYFCASSPLQGSTEAFFGQGTRLTVV.

The chain combines TRBV7-8 with TRBJ1-4; TRBD1 is a possible D gene (5 bases). V was shortened by 4 bases and J by 7 bases, with 10 bases between the two germline ends. The CDR3 is made up of 13 amino acids. Germline V gene data show CDR1 as SGHVS and CDR2 as FQNEAQ. CDR3 in amino acids: CASSSRQIEKLFF. CDR3 coding DNA: TGTGCCAGCAGCTCCCGACAGATTGAAAAACTGTTTTTT.

V usage is TRBV7-3 and J usage is TRBJ1-1, with 7 bases aligning to TRBD1. V was pared by 8 bases and J by 1 base, with 4 bases of the junction left unmatched. There are 13 residues in the CDR3. Germline CDR1 is SGHTA and CDR2 is FQGTGA. CDR3 in amino acids: CASGRQGNTEAFF. CDR3 in DNA: TGTGCCAGCGGCAGACAGGGGAACACTGAAGCTTTCTTT. The full variable domain, its missing parts supplied by reference TRBV7-3 and TRBJ1-1, is GAGVSQTPSNKVTEKGKYVELRCDPISGHTALYWYRQSLGQGPEFLIYFQGTGAADDSGLPNDRFFAVRPEGSVSTLKIQRTERGDSAVYLCASGRQGNTEAFFGQGTRLTVV.

This clone has a handful of counts. The V and J genes are TRBV19 and TRBJ1-1; no clear D. V was trimmed by 3 bases and J by 0 bases, leaving 8 bases between them. CDR1 is LNHDA and CDR2 is SQIVND in the germline V gene (reference sequence). The CDR3 is 14 residues long. CDR3 loop: CASSIPLMNTEAFF. In DNA form, the CDR3 reads TGTGCCAGTAGTATTCCACTTATGAACACTGAAGCTTTCTTT.

The genes are TRBV15 and TRBJ1-1, with D possibly matching TRBD1 (5 bases). Deletions cut 11 bases from V and 4 bases from J, with 14 bases between. The CDR3 consists of 12 residues. Germline V CDR1 and CDR2: LNHNV, YYDKDF (reference sequence). Here the CDR3 reads CASGESGTEAFF. The CDR3 DNA reads TGTGCCTCGGGGGAGAGCGGCACTGAAGCTTTCTTT.

CDR3 loop: CASSLTGFSNQPQHF. DNA for the CDR3: TGTGCCAGCAGCCTTACAGGGTTTAGCAATCAGCCCCAGCATTTT. The rearrangement joins TRBV6-1 to TRBJ1-5; a weak D match, TRBD1 (6 bases). CDR1 is MNHNS and CDR2 is SASEGT in the germline V gene. The CDR3 has 15 amino acids. Trimming took 6 bases from V and 0 from J, leaving 12 bases between them.

This CDR3 is CASKTGGEGGELFF. CDR3 DNA: TGCGCCAGCAAGACAGGGGGCGAGGGCGGGGAGCTGTTTTTT. The chain couples TRBV10-2 to TRBJ2-2; 10 bases agree with TRBD1. Germline lookup yields CDR1 WSHSY and CDR2 SAAADI. The CDR3 is 14 residues long. Germline trimming cut 7 bases from V and 7 bases from J; bases unmatched to any gene: 6.

The V call is TRBV2, the J call TRBJ2-7; 9 bases align to TRBD1. Trimming took 3 bases from V and 3 from J; bases not matched to a gene: 6. CDR1 is SNHLY, CDR2 FYNNEI, per germline. The CDR3 consists of 15 residues. CDR3 bases: TGTGCCAGCAGTGAGAGTGGGGGACAGGGCTACGAGCAGTACTTC. It translates to CASSESGGQGYEQYF.

The CDR3 nucleotides read TGTGCCAGCAGGCGGACAGGGGAGGACTATGGCTACACCTTC. Its protein is CASRRTGEDYGYTF. The chain is built from TRBV5-4 and TRBJ1-2; 9 bases fit TRBD1. The CDR3 covers 14 residues. V lost 5 bases to trimming and J lost 3 bases; unmatched junction nucleotides: 5. The germline gives CDR1 SGHNT, CDR2 YYREEE (reference sequence).

The CDR3 is CASSEKGLYTGELFF. In nucleotides, the CDR3 is TGTGCCAGCAGCGAGAAGGGACTTTACACCGGGGAGCTGTTTTTT. The chain employs TRBV6-1 and TRBJ2-2; D is possibly TRBD2 (6 bases). The ends were cut back, 6 bases at V and 3 bases at J, with 14 bases in the middle. The CDR3 runs 15 residues. CDR1 and CDR2 from the germline V gene are MNHNS and SASEGT.

The chain is built from TRBV7-8 and TRBJ1-4; possible D gene TRBD1, 5 bases. Trimming removed 1 base at V and 6 bases at J, with 15 bases between. CDR1 and CDR2 from the germline V gene are SGHVS and FQNEAQ. The CDR3 runs 16 residues. In DNA form, the CDR3 reads TGTGCCAGCAGCTTAGTAGTTTGGGGGGAAGATGAAAAACTGTTTTTT. It yields the protein CASSLVVWGEDEKLFF.

This chain joins TRBV5-1 and TRBJ1-5; 8 nucleotides align to TRBD1. Germline V CDR1 and CDR2: SGHRS, YFSETQ. The CDR3 covers 17 residues. With V trimmed by 4 bases and J by 7 bases, 16 bases remained unmatched. The CDR3 spells CASSEAPGQEAVQPQHF. The CDR3 nucleotides read TGCGCCAGCAGCGAAGCTCCGGGACAGGAGGCAGTACAGCCCCAGCATTTT.

The rearrangement links TRBV27 to TRBJ2-1; the D gene is possibly TRBD1 (6 bases). CDR1 is MNHEY, CDR2 SMNVEV, per germline (reference sequence). Trimming removed 11 bases at V and 1 base at J, with 15 bases between. The CDR3 runs to 14 residues. For the CDR3, the DNA is TGTGCCGGCCCGACAGGTAGTTCCTACAATGAGCAGTTCTTC. It specifies CAGPTGSSYNEQFF.

The chain is built from TRBV7-2 and TRBJ1-6; possible D gene TRBD1, 6 bases. Trimming left V 5 bases short and J 4 bases short, with 15 bases between. This CDR3 contains 16 residues. Per the germline V gene, CDR1 is SGHTA and CDR2 is FQGNSA. CDR3 in DNA: TGTGCCAGCAGCCGAGGCAGGGGCAGTTATAATTCACCCCTCCACTTT. It encodes CASSRGRGSYNSPLHF.

The rearrangement links TRBV10-3 to TRBJ2-3, with 15 bases fitting TRBD2. V lost 6 bases to trimming and J lost 0 bases; unmatched junction nucleotides: 7. This CDR3 contains 18 residues. In germline, CDR1 is ENHRY, CDR2 SYGVKD. CDR3 nucleotides: TGTGCCATCAGGGGGACTAGCGGGGGGATCCCTAGCACAGATACGCAGTATTTT. This sequence encodes CAIRGTSGGIPSTDTQYF.

The chain links TRBV13 to TRBJ2-1; TRBD1 matches 10 bases. With V trimmed by 8 bases and J by 3 bases, 1 base remained unmatched. CDR1 is PRHDT, CDR2 FYEKMQ, per germline (reference sequence). This CDR3 is 13 amino acids long. The CDR3 here is CASGDRGYNEQFF. The CDR3 coding sequence is TGTGCCAGCGGGGACAGGGGCTACAATGAGCAGTTCTTC.

The rearrangement joins TRBV11-3 to TRBJ2-1; TRBD2 matches 10 bases. The CDR3 is 18 amino acids. With V trimmed by 0 bases and J by 4 bases, 9 bases remained unmatched. Germline V gene data show CDR1 as SGHNT and CDR2 as YENEEA. CDR3 protein: CASSLDPTGTSVYNEQFF. The CDR3 DNA is TGTGCCAGCAGCTTAGACCCCACCGGGACTAGCGTATACAATGAGCAGTTCTTC.

The chain joins TRBV2 to TRBJ2-4; tentative D call: TRBD1 (5 bases). The CDR3 extends over 14 amino acids. The V end was cut by 7 bases, the J end by 8 bases, with 18 bases between. Germline V gives CDR1 SNHLY, CDR2 FYNNEI. Written as DNA, the CDR3 is TGTGCCAGCACAGACAGTAGAGGTATTGACATTCAGTACTTC. Its translation is CASTDSRGIDIQYF.

The chain recombines TRBV10-3 with TRBJ2-5; 8 bases agree with TRBD1. Germline CDR1 ENHRY, CDR2 SYGVKD. The CDR3 extends over 13 amino acids. Trimming at V came to 6 bases and at J to 3 bases, leaving 3 bases not matched to a gene. This CDR3 reads CAIRTTGEETQYF. The CDR3 DNA reads TGTGCCATCAGAACGACAGGGGAAGAGACCCAGTACTTC.

The chain recombines TRBV7-3 with TRBJ1-1; a weak D match, TRBD1 (5 bases). Deletions cut 1 base from V and 4 bases from J, with 10 bases between. This CDR3 is built from 14 residues. From germline, CDR1 is SGHTA and CDR2 FQGTGA. DNA for the CDR3: TGTGCCAGCAGCTTAAGGGGGGTAGGCACTGAAGCTTTCTTT. Its protein product is CASSLRGVGTEAFF.

This clone was observed once. The chain uses TRBV29-1 and TRBJ2-5, with D perhaps matching TRBD2 (7 bases). Trimming took 4 bases from V and 2 from J, leaving 17 bases between them. This CDR3 is built from 15 residues. Germline values: CDR1 SQVTM, CDR2 ANQGSEA. The CDR3 coding sequence is TGCAGCGTTGTCTCGTTCGGGGGGCGACAAGAGACCCAGTACTTC. Translated, it gives CSVVSFGGRQETQYF.

The J gene is TRBJ2-3, the V gene TRBV6-1; no reliable D call. Trimming pared 1 base from V and 6 bases from J, leaving 14 bases between. The length of the CDR3 is 15 residues. CDR1 and CDR2 (germline): MNHNS, SASEGT. As DNA, the CDR3 is TGTGCCAGCAGTGAAGTGGTGCTGTCCGGGGATACGCAGTATTTT. It encodes CASSEVVLSGDTQYF.